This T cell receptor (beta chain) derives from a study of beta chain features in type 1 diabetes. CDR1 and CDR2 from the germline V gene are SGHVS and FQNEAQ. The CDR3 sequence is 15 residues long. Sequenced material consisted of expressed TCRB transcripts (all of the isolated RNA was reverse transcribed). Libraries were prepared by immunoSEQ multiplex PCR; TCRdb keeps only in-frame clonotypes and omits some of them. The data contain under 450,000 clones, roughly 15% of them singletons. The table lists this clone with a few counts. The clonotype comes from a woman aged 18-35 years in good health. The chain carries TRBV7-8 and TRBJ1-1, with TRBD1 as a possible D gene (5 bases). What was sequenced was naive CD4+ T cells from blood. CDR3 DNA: TGTGCTACCCTGGGGGGGAGACTGATCAACACTGAAGCTTTCTTT. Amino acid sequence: CATLGGRLINTEAFF.